This T cell receptor beta chain derives from a study of blood T cell repertoires in COVID-19. Study as a whole: The United States, Italy and Spain supplied acute and convalescent COVID-19 samples. T cells, B-cell-depleted T cells, or PBMCs supplied cDNA or gDNA.

This clone came up once. This CDR3 has 14 amino acids. The germline gives CDR1 LNHDA, CDR2 SQIVND (reference sequence). Trimming took off 3 bases at V and 2 bases at J, with 10 bases between the two ends. In the original processing: Researchers report that nucleated cell counts were estimated from reference gene primer amplification. Data came from immunoSEQ multiplex PCR; TCRdb stores just in-frame clones and leaves some out. V and J calls and clone size are copied from that table; D and trimming were computed from the DNA. The sample consists of 200,000 to 250,000 clones, approximately 84% of them appearing once.

The sequenced material came from peripheral blood. The clonotype originates from a man over 45 who had recovered from COVID-19. The chain uses TRBV19 and TRBJ1-2; no definite D call. CDR3 DNA sequence: TGTGCCAGTAGTATCGCGGGAGTAAACTATGGCTACACCTTC. It is translated as CASSIAGVNYGYTF.